This is a list of T cell receptor beta chains from one sample in a study of shared clonotypes between healthy human individuals. The assay was immunoSEQ multiplex PCR, and TCRdb's table has in-frame clones only and misses some. The sample yields 2.5 million or so clones, around 94% seen once. Material: naive CD4+ T cells sorted from blood. The receptors come from a man between 18 and 29 years old in good health. Both conserved end residues are part of each CDR3. The order of the fields is clone size, J gene, V gene, D gene, CDR3 protein, CDR3 DNA. D genes are given only for firm matches. Only part of the rows carry a size: once, few, many, or a class if the clone is expanded.

once,TRBJ2-3,TRBV7-2,TRBD2,CASSLESGRAGDTQYF,TGTGCCAGCAGCTTAGAGAGCGGGAGGGCCGGTGATACGCAGTATTTT
NA,TRBJ2-7,TRBV7-2,NA,CASSLFLLGPGTYEQYF,TGTGCCAGCAGCTTATTCCTTCTGGGCCCGGGGACCTACGAGCAGTACTTC
NA,TRBJ2-5,TRBV10-3,NA,CAISVGSNVETQYF,TGTGCCATCAGTGTGGGGTCCAACGTAGAGACCCAGTACTTC
NA,TRBJ2-6,TRBV23-1,TRBD1,CASSHLPGQRSSGANVLTF,TGCGCCAGCAGTCACCTGCCGGGACAGAGGAGCTCTGGGGCCAACGTCCTGACTTTC
NA,TRBJ1-4,TRBV7-8,TRBD1,CASSPRDSLFQKLFF,TGTGCCAGCAGTCCCCGGGACAGTTTATTCCAAAAACTGTTTTTT
NA,TRBJ1-5,TRBV27,NA,CASSLLGNQPQHF,TGTGCCAGCAGTTTATTAGGGAATCAGCCCCAGCATTTT
NA,TRBJ1-6,TRBV5-1,TRBD1,CASSLVGDRNSPLHF,TGCGCCAGCAGCTTGGTGGGGGACAGAAATTCACCCCTCCACTTT
once,TRBJ2-5,TRBV5-6,TRBD2,CASSLAVASGTRETQYF,TGTGCCAGCAGCTTGGCCGTGGCTAGCGGGACTAGGGAGACCCAGTACTTC
NA,TRBJ2-7,TRBV19,NA,CASSMGTASYEQYF,TGTGCCAGTAGTATGGGGACGGCCTCCTACGAGCAGTACTTC
NA,TRBJ2-7,TRBV7-6,NA,CASSRTTDYEQYF,TGTGCCAGCAGCCGCACGACCGACTACGAGCAGTACTTC
NA,TRBJ2-7,TRBV7-9,NA,CASSSQFGDYEQYF,TGTGCCAGCAGCTCCCAATTTGGCGACTACGAGCAGTACTTC
NA,TRBJ1-5,TRBV4-1,NA,CASSQGGSNQPQHF,TGCGCCAGCAGCCAAGGTGGAAGCAATCAGCCCCAGCATTTT
once,TRBJ2-6,TRBV11-2,NA,CASSLALRRVSGANVLTF,TGTGCCAGCAGCTTAGCCCTCCGTAGGGTCTCTGGGGCCAACGTCCTGACTTTC
NA,TRBJ1-2,TRBV29-1,NA,CSVEDLGKRPYTF,TGCAGCGTTGAAGATCTAGGGAAGAGGCCTTACACCTTC
once,TRBJ1-5,TRBV7-2,NA,CASSLSSGGHQPQHF,TGTGCCAGCAGCCTATCGTCCGGCGGCCATCAGCCCCAGCATTTT
NA,TRBJ2-7,TRBV28,NA,CASSTRQVPSHEQYF,TGTGCCAGCAGTACCAGACAGGTTCCCTCTCACGAGCAGTACTTC
NA,TRBJ1-2,TRBV2,TRBD1,CASTRTGTSNYGYTF,TGTGCCAGCACCAGGACAGGGACTTCTAACTATGGCTACACCTTC
once,TRBJ2-1,TRBV18,TRBD2,CASSLGTSGRSYNEQFF,TGTGCCAGCTCACTCGGGACTAGCGGGAGATCGTACAATGAGCAGTTCTTC
NA,TRBJ2-1,TRBV5-1,TRBD2,CASSLAGTSGNEQFF,TGCGCCAGCAGCTTGGCCGGGACTAGCGGCAATGAGCAGTTCTTC
once,TRBJ1-1,TRBV28,NA,CASSLATIEKEAFF,TGTGCCAGCAGTTTAGCAACGATTGAGAAGGAAGCTTTCTTT
NA,TRBJ2-1,TRBV7-2,TRBD2,CASSLRAGGNNEQFF,TGTGCCAGCAGCTTAAGGGCGGGGGGAAACAATGAGCAGTTCTTC
once,TRBJ2-7,TRBV28,NA,CASNTGGGSYEQYF,TGTGCCAGCAATACAGGTGGGGGCTCCTACGAGCAGTACTTC
NA,TRBJ1-2,TRBV12-5,NA,CASWWEAAASYGYTF,TGTGCTAGTTGGTGGGAGGCGGCAGCTTCCTATGGCTACACCTTC
NA,TRBJ2-6,TRBV4-3,NA,CASSQDDYRSSGANVLTF,TGCGCCAGCAGCCAAGACGATTATAGAAGCTCTGGGGCCAACGTCCTGACTTTC
once,TRBJ1-5,TRBV19,NA,CASSIVGDQPQHF,TGTGCCAGTAGTATAGTAGGGGATCAGCCCCAGCATTTT
NA,TRBJ1-1,TRBV4-1,NA,CASSQVGGRNTEAFF,TGCGCCAGCAGCCAAGTCGGAGGGAGGAACACTGAAGCTTTCTTT
NA,TRBJ2-3,TRBV25-1,NA,CASSELGGAVDTQYF,TGTGCCAGCAGTGAATTGGGGGGAGCTGTAGATACGCAGTATTTT
NA,TRBJ1-6,TRBV5-5,NA,CASSSQGPYNSPLHF,TGTGCCAGCAGCTCCCAGGGGCCCTATAATTCACCCCTCCACTTT
NA,TRBJ2-5,TRBV15,NA,CATSREKGTVQETQYF,TGTGCCACCAGCAGAGAAAAAGGAACAGTACAAGAGACCCAGTACTTC
NA,TRBJ2-2,TRBV5-1,NA,CASSLDPTNTGELFF,TGCGCCAGCAGCTTGGACCCGACGAACACCGGGGAGCTGTTTTTT
NA,TRBJ2-2,TRBV2,NA,CASSEVASITGELFF,TGTGCCAGCAGTGAGGTGGCTTCGATCACCGGGGAGCTGTTTTTT
NA,TRBJ1-1,TRBV5-1,NA,CASSLRQERSNTEAFF,TGCGCCAGCAGCCTCCGGCAGGAAAGGTCGAACACTGAAGCTTTCTTT
NA,TRBJ2-3,TRBV7-2,NA,CASSLAPDSTDTQYF,TGTGCCAGCAGCTTAGCCCCGGACAGCACAGATACGCAGTATTTT
NA,TRBJ1-4,TRBV2,NA,CASSEGQSGEKLFF,TGTGCCAGCAGTGAGGGGCAGTCTGGGGAAAAACTGTTTTTT
NA,TRBJ1-5,TRBV28,TRBD1,CASSPRGTGDGQPQHF,TGTGCCAGCAGCCCCCGGGGGACAGGGGATGGCCAGCCCCAGCATTTT
NA,TRBJ1-2,TRBV27,NA,CASSAVLNYGYTF,TGTGCCAGCAGTGCGGTCCTTAACTATGGCTACACCTTC
NA,TRBJ2-1,TRBV5-4,NA,CASSLTGNNEQFF,TGTGCCAGCAGCTTGACAGGCAACAATGAGCAGTTCTTC
NA,TRBJ2-2,TRBV5-4,TRBD2,CASSTGGAGGLTGELFF,TGTGCCAGCAGCACCGGGGGCGCGGGGGGCCTCACCGGGGAGCTGTTTTTT
NA,TRBJ1-5,TRBV19,NA,CASSRRAVGIISNQPQHF,TGTGCCAGTAGCCGGAGGGCGGTGGGGATAATTAGCAATCAGCCCCAGCATTTT
NA,TRBJ1-3,TRBV5-1,NA,CASSLVQGSGNTIYF,TGCGCCAGCAGCTTGGTACAGGGATCCGGAAACACCATATATTTT
NA,TRBJ2-7,TRBV6-5,NA,CATGGRQYYEQYF,TGTGCCACTGGCGGGCGACAGTACTACGAGCAGTACTTC
few,TRBJ1-1,TRBV6-1,TRBD1,CASRGQWDVTEAFF,TGTGCCAGCAGGGGACAGTGGGATGTCACTGAAGCTTTCTTT
NA,TRBJ2-5,TRBV2,TRBD1,CARRGQFQETQYF,TGTGCCAGGAGGGGACAGTTCCAAGAGACCCAGTACTTC
NA,TRBJ1-2,TRBV19,TRBD1,CASSSRTGGMGGYTF,TGTGCCAGTAGTTCCCGGACAGGGGGCATGGGTGGCTACACCTTC
NA,TRBJ2-7,TRBV10-3,NA,CAISESRDISYEQYF,TGTGCCATCAGTGAGTCTCGAGACATCTCCTACGAGCAGTACTTC